The 15 T cell receptor beta chains below were found in one sample sequenced in a study of persistence of HIV-infected CD4 T cells. Their specific antigens are unknown. The libraries were made with immunoSEQ version 4 in survey mode. Using immunoSEQ multiplex PCR, the repertoire was profiled, and TCRdb retains in-frame clones only, with some absent. The table shows tens of thousands of clones, with 80% to 95% occurring only once. Nonspecific anti-CD3/anti-CD28 bead stimulation represents the broad CD4+ T cell repertoire. Sorting of responding CD4+ T cells relied on upregulated CD40 ligand together with CD69. Sequenced here: CD4+ T cells sorted from PBMCs after 18-hour stimulation, sampled from a patient who received antiretroviral therapy. The source of these receptors is an adult man with HIV who was CMV-seropositive.

V usage is TRBV4-2 and J usage is TRBJ2-3; D is perhaps TRBD1 or TRBD2 (5 bases each). The length of the CDR3 is 12 residues. Per germline, CDR1 LGHNA and CDR2 YNFKEQ. V was clipped by 4 bases and J by 9 bases, with 11 bases between them. This chain's CDR3 is CASSRDQGTQYF. CDR3 DNA: TGTGCCAGCAGCCGGGACCAGGGAACGCAGTATTTT.

The genes are TRBV18 and TRBJ2-2; unclear D gene. This CDR3 has 13 residues. The germline gives CDR1 KGHSH, CDR2 LQKENI. Deletions cut 0 bases from V and 6 bases from J, with 5 bases between. This CDR3 reads CASSPPGSGELFF. Written as DNA, the CDR3 is TGTGCCAGCTCACCACCGGGGTCCGGGGAGCTGTTTTTT.

The J gene is TRBJ2-2, the V gene TRBV27, with TRBD2 identical over 9 bases. The CDR3 contains 16 residues. Germline assignment: CDR1 MNHEY and CDR2 SMNVEV (reference sequence). V lost 10 bases and J lost 0; bases outside the gene matches: 9. Here the CDR3 reads CATLERGGANTGELFF. The CDR3 DNA sequence: TGTGCCACCCTCGAACGCGGGGGGGCGAACACCGGGGAGCTGTTTTTT.

The chain has TRBV2 and TRBJ2-7, with 8 nucleotides matching TRBD2. After removal of 4 bases from V and 3 bases from J, the junction contained 8 bases not matched to a gene. CDR3 length: 15 residues. Germline assignment: CDR1 SNHLY and CDR2 FYNNEI. In DNA form, the CDR3 reads TGTGCCAGCAGTGGGAGACTAGCGATTCGCTACGAGCAGTACTTC. It translates to CASSGRLAIRYEQYF.

This chain connects TRBV6-5 to TRBJ1-4; 7 bases fit TRBD1. Germline V lookup: CDR1 MNHEY, CDR2 SVGAGI. V trimming: 5 bases; J trimming: 2 bases; junction bases outside the gene matches: 5. The CDR3 length is 15 residues. For the CDR3, the DNA is TGTGCCAGCAGTAGACAGGGTACCACTAATGAAAAACTGTTTTTT. Its translation: CASSRQGTTNEKLFF.

V usage is TRBV30 and J usage is TRBJ2-2; D is unclear. Germline loops: CDR1 GTSNPN, CDR2 SVGIG (reference sequence). This CDR3 has 12 amino acids. The V end lost 5 bases, the J end lost 3 bases, and 7 bases lay between the germline ends. The CDR3 sequence is CAWDQDTGELFF. For the CDR3, the DNA is TGTGCCTGGGACCAGGACACCGGGGAGCTGTTTTTT.

The chain links TRBV5-1 to TRBJ2-7; 7 bases line up with TRBD1. V was clipped by 0 bases and J by 2 bases; unmatched bases: 11. Germline values: CDR1 SGHRS, CDR2 YFSETQ. CDR3 length: 17 amino acids. Here the CDR3 DNA reads TGCGCCAGCAGCTTGGCTGTCTCCCTCCAGGGGGCCTACGAGCAGTACTTC. Encoded protein: CASSLAVSLQGAYEQYF.

This sequence joins TRBV25-1 and TRBJ2-3; TRBD1 might be the D (5 bases). This CDR3 has 13 residues. V was cut by 8 bases and J by 4 bases, with 13 bases left in between. Germline V gene lookup returns CDR1 MGHDK and CDR2 SYGVNS. The CDR3 nucleotides are TGTGCCAGCTCGGCAGGGCAGGCAGATACGCAGTATTTT. Its protein product is CASSAGQADTQYF. The entire variable domain, with the rest obtained from reference TRBV25-1 and TRBJ2-3, is as follows: EADIYQTPRYLVIGTGKKITLECSQTMGHDKMYWYQQDPGMELHLIHYSYGVNSTEKGDLSSESTVSRIRTEHFPLTLESARPSHTSQYLCASSAGQADTQYFGPGTRLTVL.

The rearrangement uses TRBV5-1 and TRBJ2-1; D not resolved. This CDR3 has 14 residues. Trimming removed 4 bases at V and 4 bases at J, with 12 bases between. CDR1 is SGHRS and CDR2 is YFSETQ in the germline V gene. The CDR3 nucleotides are TGCGCCAGCAGCACCCCGACAAATTACAATGAGCAGTTCTTC. Translating gives CASSTPTNYNEQFF.

This chain joins TRBV19 and TRBJ2-2; 14 bases are a match to TRBD2. The CDR3 is made up of 16 amino acids. Germline V gene data show CDR1 as LNHDA and CDR2 as SQIVND (reference sequence). The trim removed 5 bases at V and 8 bases at J, leaving 7 bases unmatched. The CDR3 DNA reads TGTGCCAGTAGTCCATGGACTAGCGGGGGGTCGGGGGAGCTGTTTTTT. Its protein is CASSPWTSGGSGELFF.

The V call is TRBV27, the J call TRBJ2-7; D is possibly TRBD1 (7 bases). The length of the CDR3 is 13 residues. Trimming shortened V by 5 bases and J by 3 bases, and 11 bases separated the two germline ends. Germline V gene sequence: CDR1 MNHEY, CDR2 SMNVEV (reference sequence). DNA of the CDR3: TGTGCCAGCAGTGCGGGACAGAGCTACGAGCAGTACTTC. Protein product: CASSAGQSYEQYF.

The chain carries TRBV29-1 and TRBJ1-1; 7 nucleotides agree with TRBD1. The J segment lost 3 bases and the V segment lost 7 bases, leaving 8 bases of the junction unmatched. Germline CDR1 SQVTM, CDR2 ANQGSEA. This CDR3 comprises 13 residues. The CDR3 here is CSAHRGTDTEAFF. CDR3 sequence (DNA): TGCAGCGCACACAGGGGTACTGACACTGAAGCTTTCTTT.

The chain links TRBV28 to TRBJ1-4, with 9 bases identical to TRBD1. The CDR3 is 14 amino acids. V lost 6 bases, J lost 8 bases, and 7 bases stayed unmatched. CDR1 and CDR2 (germline): MDHEN, SYDVKM. The CDR3 nucleotides are TGTGCCAGCAGAGGGACAGGGACTTGGGAAAAACTGTTTTTT. Translated: CASRGTGTWEKLFF.

This chain connects TRBV3-1 (or the pseudogene TRBV3-2) to TRBJ1-4; weak D call: TRBD1 (5 bases). Germline V CDR1 and CDR2: LGHDT, YNNKEL (reference sequence). The length of the CDR3 is 14 residues. Deletions cut 3 bases from V and 8 bases from J, with 13 bases between. CDR3 sequence (DNA): TGTGCCAGCAGCCATAGTGGGGGAACGGAAAAACTGTTTTTT. Its protein product is CASSHSGGTEKLFF.

This sequence joins TRBV9 and TRBJ1-2; TRBD1 might be the D (5 bases). V lost 3 bases and J lost 8, with 17 bases in between. CDR3 length: 14 residues. CDR1 is SGDLS, CDR2 YYNGEE, per germline. The CDR3 region is CASSGGPARRGYTF. The CDR3 nucleotides read TGTGCCAGCAGCGGGGGACCAGCTCGACGGGGCTACACCTTC.